Sequencing of this T cell receptor (beta chain) was carried out in a study of CD8 T cells in ankylosing spondylitis. Study conclusions and caveats: A TCR beta motif of under 10 highly homologous variants appeared characteristic of ankylosing spondylitis blood. Significantly higher representation of disease-linked clones was reported for matched ankylosing spondylitis synovial fluid. As for the disease-linked clones, they showed a CD8+ phenotype and occurred at relatively low frequencies in peripheral blood. A number of the motif variants had already been described in reactive arthritis synovial fluid and blood.

This clonotype was picked up many times. No antigen is known for it. The CDR3 runs to 15 residues. Germline loops: CDR1 SGHDT, CDR2 YYEEEE. The ends were cut back, 2 bases at V and 4 bases at J, with 13 bases in the middle. Each CDR3 protein gets one entry after TCRdb re-called the 5' RACE reads with MiXCR. This table holds fewer than 350,000 distinct CDR3 sequences, roughly 11% found once. The source of this sequence is a female donor with ankylosing spondylitis or in good health (not recorded which). The chain carries TRBV5-6 and TRBJ2-1, with D possibly called TRBD1 or TRBD2 (5 bases each). The sequencing input was blood, either unsorted or a sorted T cell fraction (not recorded which). The CDR3 here is CASSFGEGSYNEQFF. In DNA form, the CDR3 reads TGTGCCAGCAGCTTTGGCGAGGGGAGTTACAATGAGCAGTTCTTC.